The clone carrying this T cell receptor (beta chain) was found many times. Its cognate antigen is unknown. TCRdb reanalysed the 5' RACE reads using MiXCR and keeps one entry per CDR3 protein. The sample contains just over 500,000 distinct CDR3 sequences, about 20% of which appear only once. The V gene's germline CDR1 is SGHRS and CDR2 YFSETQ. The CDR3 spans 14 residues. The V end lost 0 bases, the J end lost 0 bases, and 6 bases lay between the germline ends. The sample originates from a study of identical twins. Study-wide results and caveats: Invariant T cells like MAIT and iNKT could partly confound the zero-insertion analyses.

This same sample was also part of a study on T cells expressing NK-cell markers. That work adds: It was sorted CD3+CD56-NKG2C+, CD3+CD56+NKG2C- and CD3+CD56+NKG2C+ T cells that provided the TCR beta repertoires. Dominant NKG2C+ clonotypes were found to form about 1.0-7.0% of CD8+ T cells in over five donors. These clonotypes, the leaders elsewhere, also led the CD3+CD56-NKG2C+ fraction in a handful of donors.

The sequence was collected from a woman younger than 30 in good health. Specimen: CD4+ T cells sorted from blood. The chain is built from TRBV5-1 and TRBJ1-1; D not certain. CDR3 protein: CASSLATLNTEAFF. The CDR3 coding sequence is TGCGCCAGCAGCTTGGCGACACTGAACACTGAAGCTTTCTTT.